This T cell receptor (beta chain) was documented in a study of blood T cell repertoires in COVID-19. Study-wide background: Samples representing acute and convalescent COVID-19 were sourced from the United States, Italy and Spain.

CDR3 length equals 15 residues. Trimming pared 0 bases from V and 1 base from J, leaving 8 bases between. CDR1 SGHDT and CDR2 YYEEEE come from the germline V gene. Clones were sequenced by immunoSEQ multiplex PCR, and TCRdb holds only the in-frame ones, with some missing. The profile shows about 90,000 clones, 76% of them singletons. This clonotype originated in a man aged 70-80 years with acute or convalescent COVID-19. Source material: peripheral blood. This chain connects TRBV5-6 to TRBJ1-5, with a tentative D call TRBD1 (6 bases). DNA of the CDR3: TGTGCCAGCAGCTTGGACAGGGCGAGCAATCAGCCCCAGCATTTT. Encoded protein: CASSLDRASNQPQHF.